This T cell receptor beta chain is from a study of shared clonotypes between healthy human individuals. Study results and caveats: Sequencing depth was a factor that was expected to affect clonotype sharing among donors.

V was pared by 1 base and J by 5 bases, with 9 bases between. CDR3 length: 13 residues. Germline V lookup: CDR1 LGHNA, CDR2 YNFKEQ. Sorted-subset replicate PCR reactions were performed with approximately 200 ng DNA, corresponding to about 30,000 T cell genomes. Sequenced by immunoSEQ multiplex PCR; TCRdb stores in-frame clones only, minus some. The sample carries more than 1 million clones, approximately 78% recorded once. A word on this clone: Its target is not known.

This chain joins TRBV4-2 and TRBJ2-7; no reliable D call. The sequence was collected from a man between 18 and 35 years old in good health. Some clones in this sample may be carry-over from other donors' samples. Sample: memory CD4+ T cells from PBMCs. Documented subset: CD45RA-negative fraction. The CDR3: CASSQGRSDEQYF. Written as DNA, the CDR3 is TGTGCCAGCAGCCAAGGTCGAAGCGACGAGCAGTACTTC.